In this sample, the clone carrying this T cell receptor beta chain turned up a few times. This sample was included in a study of vaccination and CD4 T cells after COVID-19. The CDR3 is 15 amino acids. Germline V gives CDR1 MNHNS, CDR2 SASEGT. V lost 0 bases, J lost 2 bases, and 10 bases lay in between. One entry per CDR3 protein, called by TCRdb with MiXCR from the PCR reads. The sample records 25,000 to 35,000 distinct CDR3 sequences, almost 50% being singletons. Described time point: late sampling 161 to 241 days after vaccination in three convalescent patients. The TCR sequence derives from a human donor who had recovered from COVID-19. Specimen: CD4+ T cells from blood, collected about 7 months after SARS-CoV-2 vaccination. The chain employs TRBV6-1 and TRBJ2-5; D unresolved. The CDR3 region is CASSEAFGGQETQYF. The CDR3 coding sequence is TGTGCCAGCAGTGAAGCTTTTGGCGGACAAGAGACCCAGTACTTC.